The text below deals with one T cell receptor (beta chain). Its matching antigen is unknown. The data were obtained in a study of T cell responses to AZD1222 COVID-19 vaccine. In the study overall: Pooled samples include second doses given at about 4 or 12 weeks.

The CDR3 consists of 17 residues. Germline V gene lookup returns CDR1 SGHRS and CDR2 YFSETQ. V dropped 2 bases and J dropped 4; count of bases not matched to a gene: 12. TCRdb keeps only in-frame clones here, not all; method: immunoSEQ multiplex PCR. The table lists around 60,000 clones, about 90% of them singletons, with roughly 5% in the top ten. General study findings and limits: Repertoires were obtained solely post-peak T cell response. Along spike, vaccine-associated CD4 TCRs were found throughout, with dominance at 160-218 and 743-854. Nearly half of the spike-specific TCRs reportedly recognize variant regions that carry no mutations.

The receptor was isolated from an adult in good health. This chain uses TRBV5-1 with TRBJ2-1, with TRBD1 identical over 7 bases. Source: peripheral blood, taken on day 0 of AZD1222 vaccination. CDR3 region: CASSFGPTGTGYNEQFF. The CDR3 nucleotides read TGCGCCAGCAGCTTTGGCCCGACAGGGACGGGATACAATGAGCAGTTCTTC.